This T cell receptor beta chain was documented in a study of cytomegalovirus exposure and HLA in healthy donors. With 60 Vbeta and 13 Jbeta primers, the PCR was carried out. The protocol was immunoSEQ multiplex PCR, while the TCRdb copy is restricted to in-frame clones and leaves out a portion. The sample records under 250,000 clones, roughly four fifths being singletons. After removal of 4 bases from V and 0 bases from J, the junction contained 15 bases not matched to a gene. CDR1 SGHTA and CDR2 FQGNSA come from the germline V gene. This CDR3 is built from 19 residues. Findings of the study overall: The investigators catalogued 150 to 200 TCR beta chains as cytomegalovirus-associated.

This clone was seen a handful of times. The antigen remains undetermined. Sequencing was done on a sample of PBMCs. The receptor was derived from a young man in good health and CMV-seronegative. The chain has TRBV7-2 and TRBJ2-1; TRBD1 matches 7 bases. The CDR3 nucleotides read TGTGCCAGCAGCTCGGGACAGTCCCTTGGACTTACCTCCTACAATGAGCAGTTCTTC. Its protein product is CASSSGQSLGLTSYNEQFF. The complete variable domain, with remaining parts taken from reference TRBV7-2 and TRBJ2-1, reads GAGVSQSPSNKVTEKGKDVELRCDPISGHTALYWYRQSLGQGLEFLIYFQGNSAPDKSGLPSDRFSAERTGGSVSTLTIQRTQQEDSAVYLCASSSGQSLGLTSYNEQFFGPGTRLTVL.